This TCR beta chain derives from a study of blood T cell repertoires in COVID-19. About the study: Acute-phase and convalescent COVID-19 samples originated in the United States, Italy and Spain. From T cells, B-cell-depleted T cells, or PBMCs came the material, which was cDNA or gDNA.

From germline, CDR1 is SGHNT and CDR2 YENEEA. This CDR3 comprises 15 residues. The V and J ends lost 5 bases and 1 base, in that order; junction bases with no gene match: 6. Clones were read by immunoSEQ multiplex PCR, and TCRdb kept only the in-frame ones, dropping some. The sample consists of a few hundred thousand clones, around 83% of them appearing once. The receptor was derived from a man aged 25 to 45 who had recovered from COVID-19. This chain links TRBV11-3 with TRBJ2-3; 7 nucleotides agree with TRBD1. Sequenced material: peripheral blood. CDR3: CASSLQGEGTDTQYF. As DNA, the CDR3 is TGTGCCAGCAGCCTCCAGGGGGAAGGCACAGATACGCAGTATTTT.